The entry below describes one TCR beta chain. Its target is unknown. These data belong to a study of a mutant IDH1 vaccine in newly diagnosed glioma. Time point described: week 47, end of study. Vaccine doses each comprised 300 ug of mutant IDH1 20-mer peptide, with topical imiquimod. Germline lookup yields CDR1 GTSNPN and CDR2 SVGIG (reference sequence). The CDR3 loop spans 14 amino acids. The V gene lost 4 bases and the J gene lost 2 bases, with 15 bases spanning the gap. Method: immunoSEQ multiplex PCR; TCRdb's copy keeps in-frame clones and lacks some. The profile shows some 57,000 clones, approximately 80% of them singletons.

This TCR was sampled from a woman aged 40 to 55 with glioma. Some clones in this sample may be carry-over from other donors' samples. The starting material was PBMCs, obtained from a glioma patient whose treatment included an IDH1 peptide vaccine. This chain links TRBV30 with TRBJ2-7; a possible D gene is TRBD2 (5 bases). The CDR3 DNA is TGTGCCTGGACCTCAGGTTTGGGAGCCTACGAGCAGTACTTC. Translated: CAWTSGLGAYEQYF.